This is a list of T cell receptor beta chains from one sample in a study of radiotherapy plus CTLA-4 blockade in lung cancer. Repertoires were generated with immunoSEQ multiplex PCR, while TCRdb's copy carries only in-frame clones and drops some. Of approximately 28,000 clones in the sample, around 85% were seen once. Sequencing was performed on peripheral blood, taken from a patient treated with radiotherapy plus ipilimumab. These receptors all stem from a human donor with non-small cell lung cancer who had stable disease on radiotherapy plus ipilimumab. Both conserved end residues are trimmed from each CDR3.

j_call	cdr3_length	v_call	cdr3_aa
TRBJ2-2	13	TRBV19	ASSIGGTGTGELF
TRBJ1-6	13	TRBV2	ASSDYGQRNSPLH
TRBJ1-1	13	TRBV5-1	ASSARDRGNTEAF
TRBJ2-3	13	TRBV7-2	ASGTSGFSTDTQY
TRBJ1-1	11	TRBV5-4	ASSSDRGTEAF
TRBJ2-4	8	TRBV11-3	ASSLAVEY
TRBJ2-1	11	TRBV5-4	ASSLEGANEQF
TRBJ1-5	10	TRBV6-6	ASAQGVQPQH
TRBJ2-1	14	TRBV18	ASSPLLRGRGNEQF
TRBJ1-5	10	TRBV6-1	ATSMEVQPQH
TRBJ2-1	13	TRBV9	ASSAGTSSYNEQF
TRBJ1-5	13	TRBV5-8	ASSLGQGSNQPQH
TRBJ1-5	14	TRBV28	ASSHNSRYSNQPQH
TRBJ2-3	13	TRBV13	ASNLMQGAKDTQY
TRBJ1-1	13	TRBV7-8	ASSHNRGAGTEAF
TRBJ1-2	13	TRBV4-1	ASSQEWGRGYGYT
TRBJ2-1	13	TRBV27	ASSMTYRSYNEQF
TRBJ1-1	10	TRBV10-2	ATRDLNTEAF
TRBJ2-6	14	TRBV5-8	ASSLALTSGANVLT
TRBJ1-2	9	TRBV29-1	SVDDPYGYT
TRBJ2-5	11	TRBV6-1	ASSDGSQETQY
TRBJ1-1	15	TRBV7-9	ASSLGNQGLQGTEAF
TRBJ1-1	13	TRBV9	ASSVGADPYTEAF
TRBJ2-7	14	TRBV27	ASRMSLGQGSYEQY
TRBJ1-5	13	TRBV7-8	ASSLDRGSNQPQH
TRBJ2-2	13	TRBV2	ASSRGGSNTGELF
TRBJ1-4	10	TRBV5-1	ASSRGDEKLF
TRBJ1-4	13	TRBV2	ASRWTGATNEKLF
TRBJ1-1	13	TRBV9	ASSVSYTWNTEAF
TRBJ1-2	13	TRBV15	ATSRATAANYGYT
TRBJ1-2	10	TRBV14	ASSPTGRGYT
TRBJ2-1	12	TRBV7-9	ASTLAGSYNEQF
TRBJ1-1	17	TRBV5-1	ASSLNRGGMRILNTEAF
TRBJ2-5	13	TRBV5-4	ASSSAGTSTKTQY
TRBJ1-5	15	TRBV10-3	AISDSVPGAGHQPQH
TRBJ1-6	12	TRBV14	ASSQETGNSPLH
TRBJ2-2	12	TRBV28	ALSAGGNTGELF
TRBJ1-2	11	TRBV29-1	SVSSGVATGYT
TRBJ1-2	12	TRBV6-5	ASSYRWTGGIYT
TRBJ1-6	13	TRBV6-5	ASRLQGEENSPLH
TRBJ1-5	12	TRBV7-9	ASSPQGGNQPQH
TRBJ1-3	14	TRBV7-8	ASSLVSRGLGNTIY
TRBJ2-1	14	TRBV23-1	ASHGWDRGQLTEQF
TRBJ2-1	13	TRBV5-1	ASISGTASGNEQF
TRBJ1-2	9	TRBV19	ATTIEYGYT
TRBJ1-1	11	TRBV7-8	ASSPIPGTEAF
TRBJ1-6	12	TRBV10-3	AISVGTGNSPLH
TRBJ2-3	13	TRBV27	ASSFWTGGHDTQY
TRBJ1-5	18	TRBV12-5	ASGLVLGTGPFLSNQPQH
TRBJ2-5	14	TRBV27	ASSLSTVLGQETQY
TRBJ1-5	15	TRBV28	ASSLGVGGESNQPQH
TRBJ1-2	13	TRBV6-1	ASRVPGQGGGGYT
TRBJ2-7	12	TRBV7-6	ASSPNTIAYEQY
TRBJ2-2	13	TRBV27	ASRLRDRGSGELF